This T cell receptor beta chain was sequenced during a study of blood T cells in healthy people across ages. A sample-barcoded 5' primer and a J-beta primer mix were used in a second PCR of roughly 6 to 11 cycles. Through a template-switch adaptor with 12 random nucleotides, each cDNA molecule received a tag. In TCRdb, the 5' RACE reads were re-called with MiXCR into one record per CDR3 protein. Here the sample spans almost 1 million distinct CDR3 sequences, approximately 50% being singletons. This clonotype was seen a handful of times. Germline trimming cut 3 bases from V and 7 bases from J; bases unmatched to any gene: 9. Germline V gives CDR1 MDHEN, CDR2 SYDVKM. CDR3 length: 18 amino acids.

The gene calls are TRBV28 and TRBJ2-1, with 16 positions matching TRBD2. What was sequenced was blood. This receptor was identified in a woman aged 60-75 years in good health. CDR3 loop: CASSFSGLAGGGYNEQFF. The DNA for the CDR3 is TGTGCCAGCAGTTTCTCGGGACTAGCGGGAGGGGGTTATAATGAGCAGTTCTTC.